These 27 T cell receptor beta chains were sequenced from one sample in a study of shared clonotypes between healthy human individuals. Here immunoSEQ multiplex PCR was the method, and the copy in TCRdb shows in-frame clones only, minus some. The repertoire holds 2 million to 2.5 million clones, 90% to 97% seen once, with over 0.1% in the top ten. Specimen: naive CD4+ T cells sorted from blood. Stated subset: CD45RA+ positively selected. The receptors were sampled from a man aged 18 to 29 in good health.

V is TRBV2 and J is TRBJ2-1; D not resolved. Germline-derived CDR1 and CDR2 are SNHLY and FYNNEI. V lost 1 base and J 8 bases, leaving 9 bases between the germline ends. This CDR3 spans 13 amino acids. The CDR3 protein is CASSEGQKYEQFF. As DNA, the CDR3 is TGTGCCAGCAGTGAAGGTCAAAAATATGAGCAGTTCTTC.

This chain links TRBV6-6 with TRBJ1-5; 8 bases are shared with TRBD1. V was clipped by 5 bases and J by 7 bases; unmatched bases: 10. The CDR3 is made up of 15 amino acids. Germline assignment: CDR1 MNHNY and CDR2 SVGAGI (reference sequence). In DNA form, the CDR3 reads TGTGCCAGCAGTCAGGGGGCACTACAACCACAGCCCCAGCATTTT. The encoded protein is CASSQGALQPQPQHF.

J is TRBJ2-3 and V is TRBV10-3; D is unclear. The CDR3 covers 14 residues. V was cut by 0 bases and J by 3 bases, with 7 bases left in between. Germline V gene sequence: CDR1 ENHRY, CDR2 SYGVKD. The CDR3 protein is CAISESLGTDTQYF. CDR3 DNA sequence: TGTGCCATCAGTGAGTCCTTGGGGACAGATACGCAGTATTTT.

The chain is built from TRBV5-4 and TRBJ2-3; tentative D call: TRBD2 (5 bases). The CDR3 contains 15 residues. Trimming stripped 3 bases from V and 1 base from J, with 12 bases between. CDR1 and CDR2 (germline): SGHNT, YYREEE (reference sequence). The CDR3 here is CASSSSTRGTDTQYF. The CDR3 DNA reads TGTGCCAGCAGCTCAAGCACTAGAGGCACAGATACGCAGTATTTT.

V and J are TRBV7-2 and TRBJ2-2, with 8 bases matching TRBD1. Losses at the gene ends were 2 bases for V and 2 bases for J; bases not matched to a gene: 4. Germline V CDR1 and CDR2: SGHTA, FQGNSA. The CDR3 is 16 amino acids. This CDR3 is CASSLRGQGNTGELFF. The CDR3 region has the DNA TGTGCCAGCAGCTTACGCGGACAGGGCAACACCGGGGAGCTGTTTTTT.

The chain is built from TRBV27 and TRBJ1-1; weak D call: TRBD1 (5 bases). Germline CDR1 is MNHEY and CDR2 is SMNVEV (reference sequence). The CDR3 runs 15 residues. V was trimmed by 4 bases and J by 6 bases, leaving 18 bases between them. The CDR3 nucleotides are TGTGCCAGCAGTTCCTCCCGCGGCCGGGGGGCTGAAGCTTTCTTT. Translated: CASSSSRGRGAEAFF.

This chain uses TRBV6-5 with TRBJ2-1; D call uncertain. The length of the CDR3 is 11 residues. The V and J ends lost 8 bases and 10 bases respectively, with 12 bases between them. Germline V lookup: CDR1 MNHEY, CDR2 SVGAGI. DNA of the CDR3: TGTGCCAGCTCGGAAGGCAACGAGCAGTTCTTC. Its translation: CASSEGNEQFF.

This sequence joins TRBV28 and TRBJ2-5; possible D gene TRBD1, 6 bases. The V and J ends lost 4 bases and 1 base respectively, with 19 bases between them. CDR3 size: 17 residues. The germline V gene has CDR1 MDHEN and CDR2 SYDVKM. CDR3 in DNA: TGTGCCAGCAGTTCCAACTCCAGGGGTTTGGGCCAAGAGACCCAGTACTTC. This gives the protein CASSSNSRGLGQETQYF.

The chain is built from TRBV30 and TRBJ2-1; D is possibly TRBD2 (7 bases). Germline V gives CDR1 GTSNPN, CDR2 SVGIG (reference sequence). This CDR3 has 20 amino acids. Trimming took off 4 bases at V and 0 bases at J, with 28 bases between the two ends. The CDR3 bases are TGTGCCTGGACGTCGGTGAGGGTGATGGCGGGGGCGAGCTCCTACAATGAGCAGTTCTTC. Its translation is CAWTSVRVMAGASSYNEQFF.

The V and J genes are TRBV11-2 and TRBJ2-2; no definite D call. V lost 5 bases and J lost 6, with 16 bases in between. CDR3 length: 15 residues. The germline V gene has CDR1 SGHAT and CDR2 FQNNGV. CDR3 nucleotide sequence: TGTGCCAGCAGCCGCTGGAGAAATCAGGCCGGGGAGCTGTTTTTT. Its translation is CASSRWRNQAGELFF.

This sequence joins TRBV19 and TRBJ2-7; the D gene could be TRBD1 or TRBD2 (6 bases each). V lost 4 bases and J 2 bases, leaving 12 bases between the germline ends. Germline-derived CDR1 and CDR2 are LNHDA and SQIVND (reference sequence). CDR3 length equals 14 residues. The CDR3, as DNA: TGTGCCAGTAGTAGCGCGGGACATACCTACGAGCAGTACTTC. Amino acid sequence: CASSSAGHTYEQYF.

The CDR3 DNA reads TGCGCCAGCAGTCCCCGGGCGGGGGCCCAAGAGACCCAGTACTTC. Protein product: CASSPRAGAQETQYF. The chain recombines TRBV5-1 with TRBJ2-5; tentatively, D is TRBD2 (7 bases). The CDR3 is 15 amino acids. Per germline, CDR1 SGHRS and CDR2 YFSETQ. V lost 5 bases, J lost 1 base, and 15 bases lay in between.

This clone came up once. The sample carries other DNA sequences with the same CDR3. V usage is TRBV5-4 and J usage is TRBJ2-3; tentative D call: TRBD2 (5 bases). V dropped 0 bases and J dropped 1 base, with 6 bases sitting between them. Germline V gene lookup returns CDR1 SGHNT and CDR2 YYREEE (reference sequence). The length of the CDR3 is 14 residues. The CDR3 here is CASSLGRGTDTQYF. The CDR3 DNA is TGTGCCAGCAGCTTGGGGCGGGGCACAGATACGCAGTATTTT.

CDR3 sequence (DNA): TGCAGCGTTGGTGGTAGCGGAGTGAGGCGCGAGCAGTACTTC. Its protein product is CSVGGSGVRREQYF. The V and J genes are TRBV29-1 and TRBJ2-7, with a weak D call TRBD2 (6 bases). Germline lookup yields CDR1 SQVTM and CDR2 ANQGSEA. This CDR3 is 14 amino acids long. The ends were cut back, 4 bases at V and 6 bases at J, with 19 bases in the middle.

In this sample, this clone turned up once. DNA of the CDR3: TGTGCCACCCAAGCCTCAGGTTGGGGGGCGACCCAGTACTTC. This codes for CATQASGWGATQYF. This chain connects TRBV19 to TRBJ2-5; D possibly matches TRBD1 or TRBD2 (6 bases each). Germline loops: CDR1 LNHDA, CDR2 SQIVND (reference sequence). The CDR3 covers 14 residues. V lost 10 bases, J lost 7 bases, and 22 bases lay in between.

V usage is TRBV28 and J usage is TRBJ2-3; possibly TRBD1 or TRBD2 for D (5 bases each). The CDR3 is 15 amino acids. The V gene's germline CDR1 is MDHEN and CDR2 SYDVKM. Trimming removed 5 bases at V and 3 bases at J, with 15 bases between. The CDR3 region has the DNA TGTGCCAGCAGTACCAGGGACCTAGGTACAGATACGCAGTATTTT. Translating gives CASSTRDLGTDTQYF.

This chain uses TRBV5-1 with TRBJ2-3; possible D gene TRBD1, 5 bases. This CDR3 spans 14 amino acids. Between the trimmed V and J ends, which lost 3 bases and 4 bases, there was a span of 12 bases. Germline V lookup: CDR1 SGHRS, CDR2 YFSETQ. The CDR3 loop reads CASSSQGSPDTQYF. The CDR3, as DNA: TGCGCCAGCAGCTCCCAGGGTAGTCCAGATACGCAGTATTTT.

This clone occurred once. V is TRBV7-8 and J is TRBJ1-1; TRBD1 matches 8 bases. The CDR3 runs 15 residues. V was pared by 5 bases and J by 6 bases, with 11 bases of the junction left unmatched. The germline gives CDR1 SGHVS, CDR2 FQNEAQ. CDR3 sequence (DNA): TGTGCCAGCAGCCAAAATCTCCAGGGGGCTGCTGAAGCTTTCTTT. Amino acid sequence: CASSQNLQGAAEAFF.

The chain has TRBV2 and TRBJ2-3, with 7 positions matching TRBD1. V lost 3 bases and J lost 9; bases outside the gene matches: 3. Germline assignment: CDR1 SNHLY and CDR2 FYNNEI. The CDR3 totals 12 residues. The CDR3 bases are TGTGCCAGCAGTGATCAGGGGGAGACGCAGTATTTT. This encodes CASSDQGETQYF.

This clone was observed a handful of times. The chain has TRBV28 and TRBJ2-1, with 12 bases fitting TRBD2. The CDR3 has 20 residues. The germline CDR1 and CDR2 sequences are MDHEN and SYDVKM. V gave up 1 base and J gave up 4 bases; unmatched junction bases: 14. The CDR3 is CASSLSAASGGGMGYNEQFF. DNA of the CDR3: TGTGCCAGCAGTTTATCCGCGGCTAGCGGGGGGGGAATGGGATACAATGAGCAGTTCTTC.

The rearrangement uses TRBV10-3 and TRBJ1-1; possibly TRBD1 for D (6 bases). The CDR3 runs 15 residues. The V end lost 0 bases, the J end lost 4 bases, and 12 bases lay between the germline ends. CDR1 ENHRY and CDR2 SYGVKD come from the germline V gene. The chain's CDR3 is CAISESDRLGTEAFF. As DNA, the CDR3 is TGTGCCATCAGTGAGTCCGACAGGTTGGGCACTGAAGCTTTCTTT.

About this clone itself: Other DNA sequences in this specimen translate into the identical CDR3. The gene calls are TRBV7-2 and TRBJ1-1; D unclear. V was pared by 1 base and J by 1 base, with 4 bases between. The CDR3 contains 13 residues. CDR1 and CDR2 from the germline V gene are SGHTA and FQGNSA. CDR3 coding DNA: TGTGCCAGCAGCTTAGGACAGAACACTGAAGCTTTCTTT. As protein: CASSLGQNTEAFF.

The chain links TRBV4-3 to TRBJ2-3; D perhaps matches TRBD1 (5 bases). This CDR3 contains 20 residues. V shed 2 bases and J shed 2 bases, with 26 bases lying between them. The germline V gene has CDR1 LGHNA and CDR2 YSLEER. The CDR3 sequence: CASSQPGHSRAATATDTQYF. In DNA form, the CDR3 reads TGCGCCAGCAGCCAACCCGGACACTCACGGGCGGCGACCGCCACAGATACGCAGTATTTT.

Notes on this clone: Other DNA sequences in this sample translate to the same CDR3. The chain uses TRBV30 and TRBJ2-5; D remains unclear. Trimming removed 0 bases at V and 6 bases at J, with 8 bases between. CDR1 is GTSNPN, CDR2 SVGIG, per germline (reference sequence). The CDR3 sequence is 12 residues long. CDR3 bases: TGTGCCTGGAGTGTACAAGGGAAGACCCAGTACTTC. It yields the protein CAWSVQGKTQYF.

The V and J genes are TRBV6-6 and TRBJ1-1; D is unclear. The germline V gene has CDR1 MNHNY and CDR2 SVGAGI (reference sequence). The CDR3 has 13 residues. Trimming removed 6 bases at V and 3 bases at J, with 11 bases between. DNA of the CDR3: TGTGCCAGCAGACCAGTGGCGGACACTGAAGCTTTCTTT. Translating gives CASRPVADTEAFF.

The chain has TRBV29-1 and TRBJ2-7; TRBD1 aligns across 7 bases. Trimming cost V 4 bases and J 7 bases; bases outside gene matches: 19. The CDR3 loop spans 16 amino acids. Germline V gives CDR1 SQVTM, CDR2 ANQGSEA. The CDR3 reads CSVGTRPGQKTREQYF. The CDR3 DNA reads as TGCAGCGTTGGAACAAGACCGGGACAGAAAACTCGAGAGCAGTACTTC.

The chain carries TRBV5-1 and TRBJ2-1; TRBD2 matches at 9 bases. The germline CDR1 and CDR2 sequences are SGHRS and YFSETQ. CDR3 size: 18 residues. After removal of 1 base from V and 4 bases from J, the junction contained 12 bases not matched to a gene. CDR3 DNA sequence: TGCGCCAGCAGCTTGCGGCTAGCGGGAACTGTCGGTTACAATGAGCAGTTCTTC. Translated: CASSLRLAGTVGYNEQFF.